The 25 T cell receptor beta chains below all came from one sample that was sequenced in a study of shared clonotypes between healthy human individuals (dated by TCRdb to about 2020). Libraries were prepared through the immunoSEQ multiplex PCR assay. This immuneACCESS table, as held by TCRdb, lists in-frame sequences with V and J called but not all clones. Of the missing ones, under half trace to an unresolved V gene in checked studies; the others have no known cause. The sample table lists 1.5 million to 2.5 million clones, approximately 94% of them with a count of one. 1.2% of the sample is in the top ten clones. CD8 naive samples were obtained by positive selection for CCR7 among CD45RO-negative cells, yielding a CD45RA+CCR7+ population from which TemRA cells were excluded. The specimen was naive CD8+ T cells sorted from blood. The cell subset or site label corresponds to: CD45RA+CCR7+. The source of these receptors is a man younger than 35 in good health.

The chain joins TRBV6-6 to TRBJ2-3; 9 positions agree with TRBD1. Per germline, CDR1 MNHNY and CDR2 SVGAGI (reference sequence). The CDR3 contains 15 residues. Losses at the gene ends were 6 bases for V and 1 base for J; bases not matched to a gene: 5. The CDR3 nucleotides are TGTGCCAGCAGACAGGGGGCATTGGGCACAGATACGCAGTATTTT. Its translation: CASRQGALGTDTQYF.

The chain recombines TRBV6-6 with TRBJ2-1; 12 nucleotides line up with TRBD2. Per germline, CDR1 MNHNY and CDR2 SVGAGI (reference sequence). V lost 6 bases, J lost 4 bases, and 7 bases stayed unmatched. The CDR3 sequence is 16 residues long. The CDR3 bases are TGTGCCAGCAGCCCTCCAGGACTAGCGGGGTACAATGAGCAGTTCTTC. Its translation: CASSPPGLAGYNEQFF.

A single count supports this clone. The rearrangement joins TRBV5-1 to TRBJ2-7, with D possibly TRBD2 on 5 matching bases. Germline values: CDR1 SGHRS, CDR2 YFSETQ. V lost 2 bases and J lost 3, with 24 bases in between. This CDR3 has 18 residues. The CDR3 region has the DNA TGCGCCAGCAGCTTTGTGGCGGCTAGCTTTAATACTGACTACGAGCAGTACTTC. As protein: CASSFVAASFNTDYEQYF. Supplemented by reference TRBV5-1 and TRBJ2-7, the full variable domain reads KAGVTQTPRYLIKTRGQQVTLSCSPISGHRSVSWYQQTPGQGLQFLFEYFSETQRNKGNFPGRFSGRQFSNSRSEMNVSTLELGDSALYLCASSFVAASFNTDYEQYFGPGTRLTVT.

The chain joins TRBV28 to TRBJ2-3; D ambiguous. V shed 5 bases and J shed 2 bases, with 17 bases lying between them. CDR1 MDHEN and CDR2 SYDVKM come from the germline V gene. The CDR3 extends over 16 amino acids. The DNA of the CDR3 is TGTGCCAGCAGTCCCACTTTAGGGCCTGTCACAGATACGCAGTATTTT. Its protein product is CASSPTLGPVTDTQYF.

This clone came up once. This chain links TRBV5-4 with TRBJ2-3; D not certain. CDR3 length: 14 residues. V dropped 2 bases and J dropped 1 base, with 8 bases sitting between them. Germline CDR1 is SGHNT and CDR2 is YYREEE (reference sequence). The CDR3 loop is CASSLFGGTDTQYF. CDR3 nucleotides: TGTGCCAGCAGCTTATTTGGGGGCACAGATACGCAGTATTTT.

The CDR3 here is CASSFPRITDTQYF. The CDR3 bases are TGTGCCAGCAGCTTTCCCAGGATCACAGATACGCAGTATTTT. The gene calls are TRBV7-9 and TRBJ2-3; D remains unclear. This CDR3 has 14 amino acids. Per germline, CDR1 SEHNR and CDR2 FQNEAQ (reference sequence). V lost 3 bases and J lost 2, with 9 bases in between.

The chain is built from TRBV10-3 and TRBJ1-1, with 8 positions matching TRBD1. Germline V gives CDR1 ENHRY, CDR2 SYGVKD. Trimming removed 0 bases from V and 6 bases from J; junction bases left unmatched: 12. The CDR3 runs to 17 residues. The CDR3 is CAISESAEEQGGSEAFF. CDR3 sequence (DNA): TGTGCCATCAGTGAGTCCGCAGAAGAACAGGGGGGCTCTGAAGCTTTCTTT.

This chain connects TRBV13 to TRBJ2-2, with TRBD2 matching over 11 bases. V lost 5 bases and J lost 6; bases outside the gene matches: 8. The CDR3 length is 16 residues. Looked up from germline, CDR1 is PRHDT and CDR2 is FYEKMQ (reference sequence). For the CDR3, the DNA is TGTGCCAGCAGCGCTCCGACTAGCGGGATATCCGGGGAGCTGTTTTTT. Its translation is CASSAPTSGISGELFF.

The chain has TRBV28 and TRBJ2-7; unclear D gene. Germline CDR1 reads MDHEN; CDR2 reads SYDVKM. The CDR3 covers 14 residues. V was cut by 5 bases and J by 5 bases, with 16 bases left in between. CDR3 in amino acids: CASSPGPLPHEQYF. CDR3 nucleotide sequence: TGTGCCAGCAGTCCAGGACCCCTCCCACACGAGCAGTACTTC.

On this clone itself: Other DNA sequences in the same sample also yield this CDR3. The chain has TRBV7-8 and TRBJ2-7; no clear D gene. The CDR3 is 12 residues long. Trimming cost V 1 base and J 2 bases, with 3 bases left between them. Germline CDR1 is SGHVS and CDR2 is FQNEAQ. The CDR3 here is CASSLVTYEQYF. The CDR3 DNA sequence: TGTGCCAGCAGCTTAGTTACCTACGAGCAGTACTTC.

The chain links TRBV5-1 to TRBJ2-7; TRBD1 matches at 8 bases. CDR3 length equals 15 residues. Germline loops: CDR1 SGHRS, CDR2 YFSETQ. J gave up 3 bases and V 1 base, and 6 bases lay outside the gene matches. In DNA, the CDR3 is TGCGCCAGCAGCTTGTGGACAGGGTCTCTCTACGAGCAGTACTTC. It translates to CASSLWTGSLYEQYF.

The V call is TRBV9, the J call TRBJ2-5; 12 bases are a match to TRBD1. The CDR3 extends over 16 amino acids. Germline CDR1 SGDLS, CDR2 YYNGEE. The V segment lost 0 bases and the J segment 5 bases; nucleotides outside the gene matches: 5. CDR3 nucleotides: TGTGCCAGCAGCGTAGGGGGACAGGGGGCGCGGGAGACCCAGTACTTC. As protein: CASSVGGQGARETQYF.

DNA for the CDR3: TGTGCCAGCAGCCACGGGACAGTAATCAACGAGCAGTACTTC. Translation gives CASSHGTVINEQYF. The chain carries TRBV7-2 and TRBJ2-7; 7 positions match TRBD1. The V gene end was trimmed by 5 bases and the J gene end by 5 bases; junction bases not matched to a gene: 9. The CDR3 contains 14 residues. CDR1 and CDR2 (germline): SGHTA, FQGNSA.

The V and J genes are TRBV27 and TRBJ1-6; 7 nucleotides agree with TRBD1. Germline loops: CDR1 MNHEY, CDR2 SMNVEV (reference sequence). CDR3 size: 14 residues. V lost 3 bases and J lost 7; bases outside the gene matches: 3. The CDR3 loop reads CASSLGQPNSPLHF. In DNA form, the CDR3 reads TGTGCCAGCAGTTTGGGACAGCCAAATTCACCCCTCCACTTT.

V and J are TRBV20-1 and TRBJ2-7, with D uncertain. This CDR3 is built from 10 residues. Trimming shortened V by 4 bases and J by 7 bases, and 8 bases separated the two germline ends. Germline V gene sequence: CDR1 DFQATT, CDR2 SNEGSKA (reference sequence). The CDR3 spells CSANDGEQYF. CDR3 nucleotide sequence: TGCAGTGCTAACGACGGAGAGCAGTACTTC.

CDR3 nucleotides: TGTGCCAGCAGTATGGGCAGAAACACTGAAGCTTTCTTT. The encoded protein is CASSMGRNTEAFF. The chain links TRBV2 to TRBJ1-1; D not resolved. The CDR3 is 13 amino acids. From germline, CDR1 is SNHLY and CDR2 FYNNEI. V lost 5 bases, J lost 2 bases, and 9 bases lay in between.

The CDR3 here is CAISEPAGPRYNEQFF. As DNA, the CDR3 is TGTGCCATCAGTGAGCCAGCGGGCCCCCGATACAATGAGCAGTTCTTC. The chain joins TRBV10-3 to TRBJ2-1, with D tentatively TRBD2 (6 bases). Per germline, CDR1 ENHRY and CDR2 SYGVKD. V shed 2 bases and J shed 4 bases, with 15 bases lying between them. There are 16 residues in the CDR3.

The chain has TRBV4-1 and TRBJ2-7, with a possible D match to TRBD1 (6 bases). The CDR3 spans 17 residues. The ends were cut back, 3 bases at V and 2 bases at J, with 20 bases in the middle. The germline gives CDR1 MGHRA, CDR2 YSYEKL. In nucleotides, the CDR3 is TGCGCCAGCAGCCAGGCAGGCCTCGAGGGGGAAGCCTACGAGCAGTACTTC. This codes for CASSQAGLEGEAYEQYF.

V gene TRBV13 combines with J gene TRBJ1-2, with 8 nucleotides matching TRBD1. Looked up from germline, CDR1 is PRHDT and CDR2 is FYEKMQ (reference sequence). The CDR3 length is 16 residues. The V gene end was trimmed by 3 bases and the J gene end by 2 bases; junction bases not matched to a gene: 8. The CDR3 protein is CASSFGQGVGNYGYTF. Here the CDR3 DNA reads TGTGCCAGCAGCTTCGGACAGGGCGTAGGAAACTATGGCTACACCTTC.

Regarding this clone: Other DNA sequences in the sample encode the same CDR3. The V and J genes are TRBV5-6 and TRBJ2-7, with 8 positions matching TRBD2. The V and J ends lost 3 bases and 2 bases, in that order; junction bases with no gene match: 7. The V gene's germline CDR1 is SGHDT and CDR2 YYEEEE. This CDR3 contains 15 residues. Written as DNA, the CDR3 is TGTGCCAGCAGCTACGGACTAGCCGAAGCCTACGAGCAGTACTTC. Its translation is CASSYGLAEAYEQYF.

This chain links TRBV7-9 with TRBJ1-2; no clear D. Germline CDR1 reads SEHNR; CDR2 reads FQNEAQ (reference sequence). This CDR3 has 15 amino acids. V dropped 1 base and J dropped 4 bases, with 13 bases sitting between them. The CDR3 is CASSLGGETGYGYTF. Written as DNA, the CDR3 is TGTGCCAGCAGCTTAGGAGGTGAAACGGGCTATGGCTACACCTTC.

Written as DNA, the CDR3 is TGCGCCAGCAGCCACGAATCCGGGGACTCACAGGATTACTATGGCTACACCTTC. This translates into CASSHESGDSQDYYGYTF. This rearrangement joins TRBV4-1 to TRBJ1-2, with a possible D match to TRBD1 (5 bases). V lost 3 bases to trimming and J lost 3 bases, with 23 bases between them. CDR3 length: 18 amino acids. Germline V CDR1 and CDR2: MGHRA, YSYEKL.

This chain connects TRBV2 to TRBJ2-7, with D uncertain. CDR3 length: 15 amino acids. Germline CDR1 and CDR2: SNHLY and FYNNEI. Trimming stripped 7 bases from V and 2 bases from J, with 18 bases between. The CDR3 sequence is CASNSFLDSPYEQYF. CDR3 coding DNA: TGTGCCAGCAATTCCTTCCTAGACTCCCCCTACGAGCAGTACTTC.

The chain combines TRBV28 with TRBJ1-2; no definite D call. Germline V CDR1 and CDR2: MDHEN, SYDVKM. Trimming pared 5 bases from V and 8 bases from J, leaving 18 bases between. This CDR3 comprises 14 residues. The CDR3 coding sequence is TGTGCCAGCAGTCTCCCGTCCCTCCTGGCGGGCTACACCTTC. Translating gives CASSLPSLLAGYTF.

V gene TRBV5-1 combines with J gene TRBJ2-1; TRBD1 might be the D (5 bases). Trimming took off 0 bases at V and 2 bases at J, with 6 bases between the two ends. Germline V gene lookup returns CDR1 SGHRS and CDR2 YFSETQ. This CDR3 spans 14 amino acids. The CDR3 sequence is CASSLEDTYNEQFF. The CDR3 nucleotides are TGCGCCAGCAGCTTGGAGGACACCTACAATGAGCAGTTCTTC. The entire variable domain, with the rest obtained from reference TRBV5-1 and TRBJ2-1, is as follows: KAGVTQTPRYLIKTRGQQVTLSCSPISGHRSVSWYQQTPGQGLQFLFEYFSETQRNKGNFPGRFSGRQFSNSRSEMNVSTLELGDSALYLCASSLEDTYNEQFFGPGTRLTVL.